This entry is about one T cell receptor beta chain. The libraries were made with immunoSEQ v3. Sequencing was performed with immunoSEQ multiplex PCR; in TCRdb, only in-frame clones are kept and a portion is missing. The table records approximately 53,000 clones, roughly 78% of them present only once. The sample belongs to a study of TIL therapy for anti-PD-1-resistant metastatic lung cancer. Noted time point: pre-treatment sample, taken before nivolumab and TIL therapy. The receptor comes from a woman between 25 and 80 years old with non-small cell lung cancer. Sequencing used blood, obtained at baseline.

For the CDR3, the DNA is TGTGCCAGCAGTGACGAGGCAACCTCCCTGGGGACCCAGTACTTC. Translated: CASSDEATSLGTQYF. The V call is TRBV2, the J call TRBJ2-5, with no clear D. The CDR3 spans 15 residues. The V and J ends lost 3 bases and 7 bases respectively, with 18 bases between them. CDR1 and CDR2 (germline): SNHLY, FYNNEI.